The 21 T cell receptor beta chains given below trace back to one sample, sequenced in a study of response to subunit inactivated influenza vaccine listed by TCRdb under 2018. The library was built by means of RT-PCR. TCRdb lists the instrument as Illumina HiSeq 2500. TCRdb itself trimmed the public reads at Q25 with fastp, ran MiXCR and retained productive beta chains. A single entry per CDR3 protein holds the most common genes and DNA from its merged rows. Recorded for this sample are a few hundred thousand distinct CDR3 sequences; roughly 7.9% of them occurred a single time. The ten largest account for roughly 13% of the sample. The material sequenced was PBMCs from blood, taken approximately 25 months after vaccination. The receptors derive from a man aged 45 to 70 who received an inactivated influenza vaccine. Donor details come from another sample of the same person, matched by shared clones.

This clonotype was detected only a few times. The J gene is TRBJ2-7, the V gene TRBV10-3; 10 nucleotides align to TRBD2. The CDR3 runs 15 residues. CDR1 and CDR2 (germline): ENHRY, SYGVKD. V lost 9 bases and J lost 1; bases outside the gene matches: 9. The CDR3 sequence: CAIGGGTSASYEQYF. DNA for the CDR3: TGTGCCATTGGGGGCGGGACTAGCGCATCCTACGAGCAGTACTTC.

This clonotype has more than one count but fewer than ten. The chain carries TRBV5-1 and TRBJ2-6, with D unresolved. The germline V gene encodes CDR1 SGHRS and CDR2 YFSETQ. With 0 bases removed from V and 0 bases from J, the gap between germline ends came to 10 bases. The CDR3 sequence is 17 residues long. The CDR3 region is CASSLGGTNSGANVLTF. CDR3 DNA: TGCGCCAGCAGCTTGGGGGGTACGAACTCTGGGGCCAACGTCCTGACTTTC.

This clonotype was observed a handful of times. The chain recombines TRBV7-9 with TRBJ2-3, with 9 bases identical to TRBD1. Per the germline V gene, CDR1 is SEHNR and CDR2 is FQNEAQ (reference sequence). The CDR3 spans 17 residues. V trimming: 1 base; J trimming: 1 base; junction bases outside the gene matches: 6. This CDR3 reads CASSLGRRTGGTDTQYF. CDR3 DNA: TGTGCCAGCAGCTTAGGCCGCCGGACAGGGGGCACAGATACGCAGTATTTT.

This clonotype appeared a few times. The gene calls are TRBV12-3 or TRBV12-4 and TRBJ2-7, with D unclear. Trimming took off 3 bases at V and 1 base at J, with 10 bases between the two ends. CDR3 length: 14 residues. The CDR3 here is CASSLMAASYEQYF. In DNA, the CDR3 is TGTGCCAGCAGTTTGATGGCTGCATCCTACGAGCAGTACTTC.

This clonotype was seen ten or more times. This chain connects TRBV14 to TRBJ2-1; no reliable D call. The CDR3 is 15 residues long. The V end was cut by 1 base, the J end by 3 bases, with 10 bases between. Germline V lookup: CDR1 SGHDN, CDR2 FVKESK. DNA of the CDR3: TGTGCCAGCAGCCAAGCTCAGCAGTTCTACAATGAGCAGTTCTTC. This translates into CASSQAQQFYNEQFF.

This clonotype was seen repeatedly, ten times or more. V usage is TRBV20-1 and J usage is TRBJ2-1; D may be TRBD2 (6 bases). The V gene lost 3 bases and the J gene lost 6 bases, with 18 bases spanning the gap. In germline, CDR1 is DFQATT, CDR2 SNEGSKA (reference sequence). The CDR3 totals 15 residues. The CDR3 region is CSASPGTFNPNEQFF. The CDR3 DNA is TGCAGTGCTAGCCCCGGGACTTTCAACCCCAATGAGCAGTTCTTC.

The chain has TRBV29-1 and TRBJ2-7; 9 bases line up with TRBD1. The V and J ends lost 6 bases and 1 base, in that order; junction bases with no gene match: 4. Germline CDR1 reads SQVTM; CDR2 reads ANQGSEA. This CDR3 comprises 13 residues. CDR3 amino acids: CSVTGGNSYEQYF. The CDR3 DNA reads TGCAGCGTGACAGGGGGTAATTCCTACGAGCAGTACTTC.

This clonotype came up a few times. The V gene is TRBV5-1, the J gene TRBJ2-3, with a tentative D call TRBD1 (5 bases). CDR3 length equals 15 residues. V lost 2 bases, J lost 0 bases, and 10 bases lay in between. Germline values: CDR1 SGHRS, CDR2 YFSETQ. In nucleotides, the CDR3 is TGCGCCAGCAGCTTCCAGGGTGTTAGCACAGATACGCAGTATTTT. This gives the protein CASSFQGVSTDTQYF.

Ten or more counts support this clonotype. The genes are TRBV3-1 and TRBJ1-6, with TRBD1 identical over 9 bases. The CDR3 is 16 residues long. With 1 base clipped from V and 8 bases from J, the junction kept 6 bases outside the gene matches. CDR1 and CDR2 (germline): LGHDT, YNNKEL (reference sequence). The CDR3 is CASSQVGQGGYSPLHF. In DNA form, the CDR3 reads TGTGCCAGCAGCCAAGTGGGACAGGGTGGGTATTCACCCCTCCACTTT. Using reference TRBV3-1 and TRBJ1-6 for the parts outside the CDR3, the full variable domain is DTAVSQTPKYLVTQMGNDKSIKCEQNLGHDTMYWYKQDSKKFLKIMFSYNNKELIINETVPNRFSPKSPDKAHLNLHINSLELGDSAVYFCASSQVGQGGYSPLHFGNGTRLTVT.

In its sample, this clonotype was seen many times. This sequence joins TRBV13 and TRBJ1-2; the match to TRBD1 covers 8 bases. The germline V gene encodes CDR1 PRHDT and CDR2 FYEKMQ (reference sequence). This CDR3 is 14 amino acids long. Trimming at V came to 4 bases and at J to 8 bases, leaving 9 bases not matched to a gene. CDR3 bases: TGTGCCAGCAGCTCCGGGACAGGCGGGATAGGCTACACCTTC. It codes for CASSSGTGGIGYTF.

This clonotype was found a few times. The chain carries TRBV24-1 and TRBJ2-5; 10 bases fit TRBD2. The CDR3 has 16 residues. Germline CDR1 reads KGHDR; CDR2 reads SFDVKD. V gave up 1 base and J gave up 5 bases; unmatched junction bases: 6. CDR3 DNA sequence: TGTGCCACCAGTGATTTCAGCGGGAGGGCCAGGGAGACCCAGTACTTC. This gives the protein CATSDFSGRARETQYF.

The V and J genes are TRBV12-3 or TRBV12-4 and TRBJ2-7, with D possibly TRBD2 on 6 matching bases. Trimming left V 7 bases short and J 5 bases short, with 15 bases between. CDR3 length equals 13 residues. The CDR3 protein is CASKPYGGDEQYF. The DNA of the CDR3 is TGTGCCAGCAAACCCTATGGCGGGGACGAGCAGTACTTC.

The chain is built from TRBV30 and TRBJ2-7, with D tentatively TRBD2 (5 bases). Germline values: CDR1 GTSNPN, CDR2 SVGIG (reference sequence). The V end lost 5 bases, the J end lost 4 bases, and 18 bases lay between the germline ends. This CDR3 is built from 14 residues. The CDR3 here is CAWGSQFSRYEQYF. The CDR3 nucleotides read TGTGCCTGGGGGAGCCAGTTCTCCCGGTACGAGCAGTACTTC.

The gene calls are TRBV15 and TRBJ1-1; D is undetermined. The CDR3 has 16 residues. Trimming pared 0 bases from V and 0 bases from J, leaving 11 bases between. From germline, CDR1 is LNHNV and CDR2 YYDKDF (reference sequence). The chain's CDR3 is CATSRDKLTMNTEAFF. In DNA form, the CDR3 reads TGTGCCACCAGCAGAGATAAATTGACGATGAACACTGAAGCTTTCTTT.

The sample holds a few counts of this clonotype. This CDR3 is CASTGGTVNTEAFF. In nucleotides, the CDR3 is TGTGCCAGCACCGGGGGGACTGTGAACACTGAAGCTTTCTTT. The V call is TRBV6-1, the J call TRBJ1-1, with D maybe TRBD1 (5 bases). Trimming took off 7 bases at V and 0 bases at J, with 12 bases between the two ends. This CDR3 is built from 14 residues. Looked up from germline, CDR1 is MNHNS and CDR2 is SASEGT.

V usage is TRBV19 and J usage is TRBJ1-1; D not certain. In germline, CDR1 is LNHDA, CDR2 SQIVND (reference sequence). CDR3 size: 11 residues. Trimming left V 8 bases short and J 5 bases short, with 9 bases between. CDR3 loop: CASSMGTEAFF. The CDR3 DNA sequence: TGTGCCAGTTCGATGGGGACTGAAGCTTTCTTT.

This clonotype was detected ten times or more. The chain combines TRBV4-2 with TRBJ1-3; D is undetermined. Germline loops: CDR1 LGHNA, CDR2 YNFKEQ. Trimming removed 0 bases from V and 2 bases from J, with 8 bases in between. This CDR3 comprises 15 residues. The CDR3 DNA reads TGTGCCAGCAGCCAAGAATTTCAGGCTGGAAACACCATATATTTT. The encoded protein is CASSQEFQAGNTIYF.

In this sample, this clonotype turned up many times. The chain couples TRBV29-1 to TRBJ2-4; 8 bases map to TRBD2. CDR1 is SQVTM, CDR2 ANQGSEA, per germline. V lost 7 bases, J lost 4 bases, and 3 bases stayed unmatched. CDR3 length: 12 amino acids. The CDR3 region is CSAAGGKNIQYF. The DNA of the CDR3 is TGCAGCGCCGCGGGAGGTAAAAACATTCAGTACTTC.

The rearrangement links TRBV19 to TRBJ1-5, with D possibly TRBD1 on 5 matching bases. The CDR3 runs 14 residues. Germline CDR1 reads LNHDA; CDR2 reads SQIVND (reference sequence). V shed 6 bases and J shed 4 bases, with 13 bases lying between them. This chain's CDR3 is CASRHRTGNQPQHF. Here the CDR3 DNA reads TGTGCCAGTAGGCACAGGACCGGGAATCAGCCCCAGCATTTT.

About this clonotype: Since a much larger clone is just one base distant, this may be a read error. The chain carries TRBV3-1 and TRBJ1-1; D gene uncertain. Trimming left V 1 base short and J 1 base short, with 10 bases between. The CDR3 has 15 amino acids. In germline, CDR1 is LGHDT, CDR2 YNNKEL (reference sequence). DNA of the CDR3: TGTGCCAGCAGCCAAGCTAGGATTACGAACACTGAAGCTTTCTTT. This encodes CASSQARITNTEAFF.

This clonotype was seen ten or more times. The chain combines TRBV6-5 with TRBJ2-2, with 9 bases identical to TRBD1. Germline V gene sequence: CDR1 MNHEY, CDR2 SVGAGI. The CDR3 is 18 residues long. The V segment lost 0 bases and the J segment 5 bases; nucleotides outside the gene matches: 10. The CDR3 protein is CASSYSDLIGQGTGELFF. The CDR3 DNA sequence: TGTGCCAGCAGTTACTCGGATCTAATAGGACAGGGGACCGGGGAGCTGTTTTTT.